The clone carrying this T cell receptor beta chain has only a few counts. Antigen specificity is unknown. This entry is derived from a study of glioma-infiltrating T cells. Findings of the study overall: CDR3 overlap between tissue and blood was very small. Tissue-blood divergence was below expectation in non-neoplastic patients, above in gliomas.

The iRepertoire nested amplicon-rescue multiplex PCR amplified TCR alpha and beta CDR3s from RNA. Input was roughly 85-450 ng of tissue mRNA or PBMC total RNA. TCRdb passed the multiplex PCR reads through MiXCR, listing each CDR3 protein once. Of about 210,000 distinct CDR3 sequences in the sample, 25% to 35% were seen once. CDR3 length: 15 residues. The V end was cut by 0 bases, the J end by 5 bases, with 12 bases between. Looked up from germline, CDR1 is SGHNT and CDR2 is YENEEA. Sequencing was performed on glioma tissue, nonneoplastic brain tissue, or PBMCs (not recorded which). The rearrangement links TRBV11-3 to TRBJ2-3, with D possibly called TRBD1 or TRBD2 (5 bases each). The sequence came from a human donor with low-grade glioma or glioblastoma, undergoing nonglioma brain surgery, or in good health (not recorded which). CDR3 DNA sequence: TGTGCCAGCAGCTTAGATGGGGGACCGAAAGATACGCAGTATTTT. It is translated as CASSLDGGPKDTQYF.